Presented here are 24 T cell receptor beta chains from one specimen sequenced in a study of CD8 T cells in Susac syndrome. Reverse transcription of 0.5 to 1 ug RNA was performed with random hexamers. TCRdb processed the immunoSEQ multiplex PCR reads anew with MiXCR; each CDR3 protein has one entry. The sample shows approximately 190,000 distinct CDR3 sequences, nearly 97% of them seen only once. Material for sequencing was CD4+ T cells from PBMCs. The source is a human donor with Susac syndrome.

The chain uses TRBV30 and TRBJ1-5; D is unresolved. The CDR3 consists of 15 residues. Germline V CDR1 and CDR2: GTSNPN, SVGIG (reference sequence). V dropped 1 base and J dropped 7 bases, with 17 bases sitting between them. The CDR3 sequence: CAWSGDLSPVQPQHF. The CDR3 nucleotides read TGTGCCTGGAGTGGAGACCTATCGCCGGTCCAGCCCCAGCATTTT.

The V call is TRBV28, the J call TRBJ2-2; D is unclear. V lost 4 bases and J lost 4, with 16 bases in between. CDR1 and CDR2 (germline): MDHEN, SYDVKM. The CDR3 is 16 amino acids. The CDR3 loop reads CASSSPSTKFTGELFF. As DNA, the CDR3 is TGTGCCAGCAGTTCACCATCAACAAAGTTCACCGGGGAGCTGTTTTTT.

The chain recombines TRBV11-2 with TRBJ2-1; D is unclear. The CDR3 loop spans 14 amino acids. Trimming took 1 base from V and 1 from J, leaving 5 bases between them. The germline CDR1 and CDR2 sequences are SGHAT and FQNNGV. In nucleotides, the CDR3 is TGTGCCAGCAGCTTAGGCGGTTCCTACAATGAGCAGTTCTTC. Amino acids: CASSLGGSYNEQFF.

The J gene is TRBJ1-5, the V gene TRBV9, with 11 nucleotides matching TRBD1. The V and J ends lost 3 bases and 6 bases, in that order; junction bases with no gene match: 2. Germline CDR1 and CDR2: SGDLS and YYNGEE. This CDR3 has 14 residues. The CDR3 DNA sequence: TGTGCCAGCAGCGGGACAGGGGGCTTTCAGCCCCAGCATTTT. It specifies CASSGTGGFQPQHF. Using reference TRBV9 and TRBJ1-5 for the parts outside the CDR3, the full variable domain is DSGVTQTPKHLITATGQRVTLRCSPRSGDLSVYWYQQSLDQGLQFLIQYYNGEERAKGNILERFSAQQFPDLHSELNLSSLELGDSALYFCASSGTGGFQPQHFGDGTRLSIL.

The chain couples TRBV20-1 to TRBJ1-4; no clear D gene. The CDR3 consists of 14 residues. The ends were cut back, 5 bases at V and 6 bases at J, with 16 bases in the middle. CDR1 and CDR2 from the germline V gene are DFQATT and SNEGSKA (reference sequence). The CDR3 DNA is TGCAGTGCTCTCCCACGGCAACCTGATGAAAAACTGTTTTTT. Protein: CSALPRQPDEKLFF.

The chain has TRBV12-5 and TRBJ2-2; TRBD1 matches at 7 bases. Losses at the gene ends were 3 bases for V and 3 bases for J; bases not matched to a gene: 10. The V gene's germline CDR1 is LGHNT and CDR2 FRNRAP. The CDR3 is 17 amino acids. Here the CDR3 DNA reads TGTGCTAGTGGTTTCCCGATCGGACAGGTTGACACCGGGGAGCTGTTTTTT. It specifies CASGFPIGQVDTGELFF.

The chain combines TRBV3-1 with TRBJ2-4, with 9 nucleotides matching TRBD1. Trimming removed 5 bases from V and 4 bases from J; junction bases left unmatched: 3. From germline, CDR1 is LGHDT and CDR2 YNNKEL (reference sequence). This CDR3 has 14 residues. The DNA of the CDR3 is TGTGCCAGCAGCTTCGGGACAGGGAAAAACATTCAGTACTTC. Protein sequence: CASSFGTGKNIQYF.

This chain joins TRBV3-1 and TRBJ2-7; D is unresolved. CDR1 and CDR2 from the germline V gene are LGHDT and YNNKEL (reference sequence). The CDR3 has 13 amino acids. Deletions cut 4 bases from V and 2 bases from J, with 9 bases between. Here the CDR3 reads CASSLASTYEQYF. Here the CDR3 DNA reads TGTGCCAGCAGCCTTGCCAGCACCTACGAGCAGTACTTC.

J is TRBJ2-7 and V is TRBV20-1, with 7 bases aligning to TRBD1. The CDR3 contains 14 residues. From germline, CDR1 is DFQATT and CDR2 SNEGSKA (reference sequence). Unmatched junction bases numbered 8, after V lost 4 bases and J lost 2 bases. In DNA form, the CDR3 reads TGCAGTGCTATCCCGGGACAGCTTACCTACGAGCAGTACTTC. Translated: CSAIPGQLTYEQYF.

This clonotype was seen only once. V gene TRBV29-1 combines with J gene TRBJ2-3, with TRBD2 matching 11 bases. V dropped 3 bases and J dropped 4; count of bases not matched to a gene: 6. CDR3 length: 15 amino acids. The germline V gene encodes CDR1 SQVTM and CDR2 ANQGSEA. The CDR3 coding sequence is TGCAGCGTTGATCGGCTAGCGGGGGGTCCAGATACGCAGTATTTT. Amino acid sequence: CSVDRLAGGPDTQYF.

V is TRBV2 and J is TRBJ2-5; 7 positions match TRBD1. V was pared by 5 bases and J by 6 bases, with 9 bases of the junction left unmatched. The CDR3 is made up of 14 amino acids. The germline CDR1 and CDR2 sequences are SNHLY and FYNNEI. The CDR3 coding sequence is TGTGCCAGCAGTCAACGACAGGGTAGGCAGACCCAGTACTTC. Translating it yields CASSQRQGRQTQYF.

A few counts support this clonotype. The chain recombines TRBV14 with TRBJ1-1, with unresolved D. The CDR3 loop spans 13 amino acids. Per the germline V gene, CDR1 is SGHDN and CDR2 is FVKESK. Deletions cut 0 bases from V and 0 bases from J, with 2 bases between. This CDR3 reads CASSQELNTEAFF. For the CDR3, the DNA is TGTGCCAGCAGCCAAGAATTGAACACTGAAGCTTTCTTT.

This clonotype was seen once. This chain connects TRBV27 to TRBJ2-4; 11 bases fit TRBD2. CDR1 is MNHEY and CDR2 is SMNVEV in the germline V gene (reference sequence). Trimming removed 6 bases from V and 8 bases from J; junction bases left unmatched: 9. CDR3 size: 15 residues. The CDR3 sequence: CASRTLAGGVDIQYF. CDR3 in DNA: TGTGCCAGCAGAACCCTAGCGGGGGGCGTAGACATTCAGTACTTC.

This sequence joins TRBV4-2 and TRBJ1-3; TRBD1 is a possible D gene (5 bases). The CDR3 is made up of 14 amino acids. Trimming took off 6 bases at V and 0 bases at J, with 9 bases between the two ends. Germline CDR1 LGHNA, CDR2 YNFKEQ. CDR3 protein: CASSQTDSGNTIYF. The CDR3, as DNA: TGTGCCAGCAGTCAGACAGACTCTGGAAACACCATATATTTT.

This rearrangement joins TRBV24-1 to TRBJ2-2; 10 bases map to TRBD1. Per germline, CDR1 KGHDR and CDR2 SFDVKD. With 4 bases clipped from V and 7 bases from J, the junction kept 5 bases outside the gene matches. CDR3 size: 15 residues. Here the CDR3 DNA reads TGTGCCACCAGTGAGACAGGGGGCGTTTACGGGGAGCTGTTTTTT. It translates to CATSETGGVYGELFF.

V is TRBV30 and J is TRBJ2-7; D is ambiguous. V was pared by 3 bases and J by 5 bases, with 8 bases between. The length of the CDR3 is 11 residues. Germline CDR1 GTSNPN, CDR2 SVGIG (reference sequence). The CDR3 protein is CAWSLGNEQYF. The CDR3 DNA is TGTGCCTGGAGCTTAGGGAACGAGCAGTACTTC.

CDR3 amino acids: CASSQGPWTLQETQYF. The CDR3 nucleotides are TGTGCCAGCAGCCAGGGTCCATGGACACTCCAAGAGACCCAGTACTTC. The V gene is TRBV5-4, the J gene TRBJ2-5, with D possibly TRBD1 on 5 matching bases. V lost 4 bases, J lost 1 base, and 17 bases lay in between. Germline values: CDR1 SGHNT, CDR2 YYREEE (reference sequence). The CDR3 length is 16 residues. The full variable domain, in which reference TRBV5-4 and TRBJ2-5 provide the parts outside the CDR3, is ETGVTQSPTHLIKTRGQQVTLRCSSQSGHNTVSWYQQALGQGPQFIFQYYREEENGRGNFPPRFSGLQFPNYSSELNVNALELDDSALYLCASSQGPWTLQETQYFGPGTRLLVL.

The genes are TRBV20-1 and TRBJ1-2; D uncertain. The CDR3 spans 11 residues. The V and J ends lost 5 bases and 1 base respectively, with 5 bases between them. Germline CDR1 DFQATT, CDR2 SNEGSKA (reference sequence). This CDR3 is CSASSNYGYTF. For the CDR3, the DNA is TGCAGTGCTTCGAGTAACTATGGCTACACCTTC.

The CDR3 loop reads CAWRGTGSPYEQYF. The CDR3 DNA reads TGTGCCTGGAGGGGGACAGGGTCTCCCTACGAGCAGTACTTC. The rearrangement links TRBV30 to TRBJ2-7, with TRBD1 matching 9 bases. The junction had 5 bases not matched to a gene; V was cut back by 3 bases and J by 2 bases. Germline CDR1 reads GTSNPN; CDR2 reads SVGIG (reference sequence). CDR3 length equals 14 residues.

The rearrangement joins TRBV9 to TRBJ1-1; D possibly corresponds to TRBD1 (6 bases). CDR3 length equals 16 residues. Deletions cut 0 bases from V and 4 bases from J, with 16 bases between. Germline V gives CDR1 SGDLS, CDR2 YYNGEE. CDR3 DNA: TGTGCCAGCAGCGTAGGAAGGGTTCGAGGGGGCACTGAAGCTTTCTTT. Translated: CASSVGRVRGGTEAFF. The complete variable domain, with remaining parts taken from reference TRBV9 and TRBJ1-1, reads DSGVTQTPKHLITATGQRVTLRCSPRSGDLSVYWYQQSLDQGLQFLIQYYNGEERAKGNILERFSAQQFPDLHSELNLSSLELGDSALYFCASSVGRVRGGTEAFFGQGTRLTVV.

The sample holds one count of this clonotype. No conserved phenylalanine or tryptophan ends this CDR3, so it is likely a read error. The DNA is left out, because the CDR3 cannot be placed on it with certainty; the CDR3 is given as TCRdb lists it. This sequence joins TRBV2 and TRBJ1-6; TRBD1 is the table's D call, not checked against the DNA. The germline V gene encodes CDR1 SNHLY and CDR2 FYNNEI. Both ends counted, the CDR3 spans 13 residues. CDR3 residues: CASSVETEFTPPV.

This clonotype came up a few times. The V gene is TRBV28, the J gene TRBJ2-2; 14 bases fit TRBD2. The CDR3 length is 15 residues. Per the germline V gene, CDR1 is MDHEN and CDR2 is SYDVKM. With 6 bases clipped from V and 5 bases from J, the junction kept 2 bases outside the gene matches. The CDR3 protein is CASSRTSGGTGELFF. In DNA form, the CDR3 reads TGTGCCAGCAGCAGGACTAGCGGGGGGACCGGGGAGCTGTTTTTT.

The chain uses TRBV7-8 and TRBJ2-7; 8 nucleotides match TRBD2. This CDR3 spans 18 amino acids. From germline, CDR1 is SGHVS and CDR2 FQNEAQ. V lost 3 bases and J lost 0; bases outside the gene matches: 13. CDR3 coding DNA: TGTGCCAGCAGCTTTCGGGCTTTAAGGAGCGGGAGCTCCTACGAGCAGTACTTC. It translates to CASSFRALRSGSSYEQYF.

V gene TRBV10-2 combines with J gene TRBJ2-7; the match to TRBD1 covers 7 bases. Germline V CDR1 and CDR2: WSHSY, SAAADI. The CDR3 totals 12 residues. V shed 8 bases, J shed 0 bases, and the junction held 1 base outside the gene matches. As DNA, the CDR3 is TGCGCCAGCTGGGACAGCTCCTACGAGCAGTACTTC. It specifies CASWDSSYEQYF.